The 8 T cell receptor beta chains reported below all come from one sample, sequenced in a study of molecular identifiers for immune sequencing clone quantification. Via MiXCR, TCRdb re-called the PCR reads, giving one row per CDR3 protein. The sample lists more than 300,000 distinct CDR3 sequences, around a fifth seen once, with 0.7% to 0.9% in the top ten. Material: naive CD8+ T cells from blood, with Jurkat cell RNA spiked in. Subset specified: FACS-sorted CD8+CD4-CCR7+CD45RA+ naive T cells. Receptor source: a human donor in good health. Some libraries in this study had Jurkat cell RNA spiked in.

This clonotype came up many times. The chain has TRBV12-3 or TRBV12-4 and TRBJ2-7, with no clear D. The V gene lost 5 bases and the J gene lost 0 bases, with 14 bases spanning the gap. This CDR3 is 15 amino acids long. CDR3 sequence (DNA): TGTGCCAGCAGTCTTCTGGGGTCGAGCTCCTACGAGCAGTACTTC. It translates to CASSLLGSSSYEQYF.

This clonotype was seen a few times. V usage is TRBV5-1 and J usage is TRBJ1-1, with TRBD1 as a possible D gene (5 bases). Germline lookup yields CDR1 SGHRS and CDR2 YFSETQ. V was cut by 0 bases and J by 2 bases, with 20 bases left in between. CDR3 length equals 18 residues. The CDR3 region has the DNA TGCGCCAGCAGCTTGGACCCGGGGGTTGGGTATTCTAACACTGAAGCTTTCTTT. It codes for CASSLDPGVGYSNTEAFF.

In regard to this clonotype: A read error is possible here, since a much larger clone lies one base away. This sequence joins TRBV12-5 and TRBJ2-5, with D maybe TRBD2 (5 bases). Germline CDR1 LGHNT, CDR2 FRNRAP. V was trimmed by 0 bases and J by 7 bases, leaving 9 bases between them. This CDR3 has 13 amino acids. As DNA, the CDR3 is TGTGCTAGTGGTTTGGTATTTGGAGGGACCCAGTACTTC. Translated, it gives CASGLVFGGTQYF.

In the case of this clonotype: A read error may explain this, as a much larger clone is one base away. The chain carries TRBV7-2 and TRBJ2-1; D is unclear. The V end was cut by 3 bases, the J end by 9 bases, with 9 bases between. The CDR3 is made up of 12 amino acids. Germline V gene sequence: CDR1 SGHTA, CDR2 FQGNSA. Here the CDR3 reads CASSFSSGEQFF. CDR3 nucleotides: TGTGCCAGCAGCTTCTCCTCCGGTGAGCAGTTCTTC.

About this clonotype: This may stem from a read error, because a much larger clone lies one nucleotide away. The J gene is TRBJ2-7, the V gene TRBV6-2 or TRBV6-3; 7 nucleotides match TRBD1. CDR3 length: 13 amino acids. Germline trimming cut 6 bases from V and 2 bases from J; bases unmatched to any gene: 4. Germline V gene lookup returns CDR1 MNHEY and CDR2 SVGEGT. CDR3 DNA: TGTGCCAGCAGCGACAGGGAGCCCTACGAGCAGTACTTC. Encoded protein: CASSDREPYEQYF.

This clonotype was observed at least ten times. Its ends do not fully match the called genes, so a read error is possible. The rearrangement joins TRBV9 to TRBJ2-5, with 8 bases fitting TRBD2. The CDR3 is made up of 14 amino acids. Per the germline V gene, CDR1 is SGDLS and CDR2 is YYNGEE. Written as DNA, the CDR3 is TGTGCCAGCAGCGCTGGTTCTAGCGGGCAGATCGGGGGCTTC. Amino acids: CASSAGSSGQIGGF.

This clonotype has a handful of counts. This sequence joins TRBV4-3 and TRBJ1-1; D remains ambiguous. The germline V and J ends were trimmed by 4 bases and 0 bases, with 12 bases remaining between them. This CDR3 comprises 15 residues. The germline V gene has CDR1 LGHNA and CDR2 YSLEER. The CDR3 DNA is TGCGCCAGCAGCCTTTCACCCGACATGAACACTGAAGCTTTCTTT. Translating it yields CASSLSPDMNTEAFF.

A few counts support this clonotype. The chain combines TRBV7-9 with TRBJ2-3, with 7 nucleotides matching TRBD1. V was pared by 6 bases and J by 1 base, with 10 bases of the junction left unmatched. From germline, CDR1 is SEHNR and CDR2 FQNEAQ (reference sequence). The CDR3 contains 16 residues. The CDR3 loop reads CASRQGGRGGTDTQYF. For the CDR3, the DNA is TGTGCCAGCAGACAAGGGGGCAGGGGTGGCACAGATACGCAGTATTTT.